Below, 21 T cell receptor beta chains from the same sample are listed, as sequenced in a study of CD8+ T cells in alopecia areata. Sequencing templates came from extracted RNA that was reverse transcribed into cDNA. Method: immunoSEQ multiplex PCR; TCRdb's copy keeps in-frame clones and lacks some. Among around 200,000 clones listed, 55% to 70% were seen once. Documented treatment: oral pan-JAK inhibitor, 5-10 mg twice daily. The sequences come from CD4+ T cells sorted from blood, collected at week 4, from a patient treated with tofacitinib. These receptors all stem from a human donor with alopecia areata.

The chain recombines TRBV7-9 with TRBJ2-1; 10 nucleotides match TRBD1. The germline gives CDR1 SEHNR, CDR2 FQNEAQ (reference sequence). The CDR3 totals 14 residues. The V gene end was trimmed by 6 bases and the J gene end by 9 bases; junction bases not matched to a gene: 8. The CDR3, as DNA: TGTGCCAGCAGACTCGACAGGGGGCGAGGTGAGCAGTTCTTC. Translating gives CASRLDRGRGEQFF.

The V call is TRBV11-2, the J call TRBJ2-3; tentatively, D is TRBD1 (5 bases). Germline V CDR1 and CDR2: SGHAT, FQNNGV. V gave up 5 bases and J gave up 1 base, with 13 bases separating them. This CDR3 has 15 residues. The CDR3 reads CASSHDRYRTDTQYF. CDR3 bases: TGTGCCAGCAGCCATGACAGATATCGCACAGATACGCAGTATTTT. Supplemented by reference TRBV11-2 and TRBJ2-3, the full variable domain reads EAGVAQSPRYKIIEKRQSVAFWCNPISGHATLYWYQQILGQGPKLLIQFQNNGVVDDSQLPKDRFSAERLKGVDSTLKIQPAKLEDSAVYLCASSHDRYRTDTQYFGPGTRLTVL.

This clone was seen repeatedly, ten times or more. Other DNA sequences from this sample encode an identical CDR3 as well. This chain joins TRBV7-2 and TRBJ2-1; TRBD2 aligns across 12 bases. The CDR3 covers 13 residues. With 6 bases clipped from V and 10 bases from J, the junction kept 4 bases outside the gene matches. Germline assignment: CDR1 SGHTA and CDR2 FQGNSA. The CDR3 region has the DNA TGTGCCAGCAGTCTAGCGGGGGGGCACGAGCAGTTCTTC. Translated: CASSLAGGHEQFF.

The DNA for the CDR3 is TGTGCCAGCAGTTATCCCGGGACAGCCCCTTTCTTT. It is translated as CASSYPGTAPFF. The chain uses TRBV6-5 and TRBJ1-1; 7 bases match TRBD1. J gave up 12 bases and V 3 bases, and 7 bases lay outside the gene matches. There are 12 residues in the CDR3. Germline loops: CDR1 MNHEY, CDR2 SVGAGI.

V is TRBV5-4 and J is TRBJ1-2; D unresolved. Germline values: CDR1 SGHNT, CDR2 YYREEE (reference sequence). Trimming pared 1 base from V and 8 bases from J, leaving 15 bases between. The length of the CDR3 is 14 residues. CDR3: CASSLPPRRQGYTF. The CDR3 region has the DNA TGTGCCAGCAGCTTGCCTCCGCGGAGGCAGGGCTACACCTTC.

The J gene is TRBJ2-2, the V gene TRBV5-1, with 7 bases lining up with TRBD2. Per germline, CDR1 SGHRS and CDR2 YFSETQ. V was pared by 9 bases and J by 2 bases, with 16 bases of the junction left unmatched. The CDR3 extends over 17 amino acids. The CDR3 bases are TGCGCCACTTCCCGGGACGGTCTAGCGGCCAACACCGGGGAGCTGTTTTTT. This gives the protein CATSRDGLAANTGELFF.

This clone was observed a single time. The V call is TRBV2, the J call TRBJ2-7; TRBD1 agrees at 7 bases. The CDR3 length is 11 residues. The V segment lost 6 bases and the J segment 7 bases; nucleotides outside the gene matches: 3. Germline lookup yields CDR1 SNHLY and CDR2 FYNNEI. This chain's CDR3 is CASRTGDEQYF. The CDR3 region has the DNA TGTGCCAGCAGAACAGGGGATGAGCAGTACTTC.

This rearrangement joins TRBV29-1 to TRBJ1-2, with 10 bases matching TRBD1. The CDR3 loop spans 14 amino acids. Germline V lookup: CDR1 SQVTM, CDR2 ANQGSEA. V gave up 3 bases and J gave up 7 bases; unmatched junction bases: 8. CDR3 bases: TGCAGCGTTGAGGGGGACAGGGGAGTCACTGGCTACACCTTC. Encoded protein: CSVEGDRGVTGYTF. Supplemented by reference TRBV29-1 and TRBJ1-2, the full variable domain reads SAVISQKPSRDICQRGTSLTIQCQVDSQVTMMFWYRQQPGQSLTLIATANQGSEATYESGFVIDKFPISRPNLTFSTLTVSNMSPEDSSIYLCSVEGDRGVTGYTFGSGTRLTVV.

In its sample, this clone was seen a few times. The CDR3 reads CASSQDKAADTDTQYF. The CDR3 DNA is TGCGCCAGCAGCCAAGATAAGGCAGCAGACACAGATACGCAGTATTTT. The V call is TRBV4-1, the J call TRBJ2-3, with D unclear. Trimming took off 0 bases at V and 2 bases at J, with 12 bases between the two ends. The CDR3 runs to 16 residues. Germline V lookup: CDR1 MGHRA, CDR2 YSYEKL.

J is TRBJ2-6 and V is TRBV5-1, with D possibly matching TRBD1 (5 bases). CDR1 is SGHRS and CDR2 is YFSETQ in the germline V gene. The CDR3 consists of 15 residues. The V gene lost 3 bases and the J gene lost 2 bases, with 9 bases spanning the gap. The DNA for the CDR3 is TGCGCCAGCAGCTGGGGCATAGCTGGGGCCAACGTCCTGACTTTC. Translated, it gives CASSWGIAGANVLTF.

This rearrangement joins TRBV10-3 to TRBJ2-7; a weak D match, TRBD1 (6 bases). This CDR3 spans 13 amino acids. Trimming removed 4 bases from V and 2 bases from J, with 9 bases in between. CDR1 is ENHRY and CDR2 is SYGVKD in the germline V gene. The CDR3 bases are TGTGCCATCAGTGGGACAGTTACCTACGAGCAGTACTTC. Amino acids: CAISGTVTYEQYF.

The genes are TRBV7-9 and TRBJ1-1; D may be TRBD1 (5 bases). V was clipped by 1 base and J by 7 bases, with 10 bases between them. Germline lookup yields CDR1 SEHNR and CDR2 FQNEAQ (reference sequence). This CDR3 has 13 amino acids. CDR3 DNA sequence: TGTGCCAGCAGCTTAGAGACGAGGGGTGAAGCTTTCTTT. It codes for CASSLETRGEAFF.

The V and J genes are TRBV7-9 and TRBJ1-6; D ambiguous. The CDR3 has 15 residues. The V end was cut by 3 bases, the J end by 6 bases, with 12 bases between. Germline V CDR1 and CDR2: SEHNR, FQNEAQ (reference sequence). CDR3 sequence: CASSFEQARNSPLHF. The CDR3 DNA is TGTGCCAGCAGCTTCGAGCAGGCACGTAATTCACCCCTCCACTTT.

The V gene is TRBV7-9, the J gene TRBJ1-2; D is undetermined. The germline V gene encodes CDR1 SEHNR and CDR2 FQNEAQ (reference sequence). CDR3 length equals 15 residues. Trimming removed 5 bases at V and 4 bases at J, with 17 bases between. The CDR3 spells CASSRHTGAGYGYTF. The CDR3 DNA reads TGTGCCAGCAGCCGCCATACGGGCGCGGGCTATGGCTACACCTTC.

This clone was detected once. J is TRBJ1-1 and V is TRBV6-1; 7 bases are a match to TRBD1. This CDR3 has 13 amino acids. Looked up from germline, CDR1 is MNHNS and CDR2 is SASEGT. With 10 bases clipped from V and 2 bases from J, the junction kept 7 bases outside the gene matches. CDR3 sequence (DNA): TGTGCCATCCCCGGGACAGAAAACACTGAAGCTTTCTTT. Amino acid sequence: CAIPGTENTEAFF.

This clone was recorded a few times. V and J are TRBV6-5 and TRBJ1-1; perhaps TRBD1 as D (6 bases). Trimming pared 6 bases from V and 4 bases from J, leaving 18 bases between. CDR3 size: 15 residues. Germline assignment: CDR1 MNHEY and CDR2 SVGAGI. CDR3 amino acids: CASRQRTAVSTEAFF. The CDR3 coding sequence is TGTGCCAGCAGACAAAGGACAGCGGTAAGCACTGAAGCTTTCTTT.

V gene TRBV29-1 combines with J gene TRBJ1-4; unclear D gene. Germline lookup yields CDR1 SQVTM and CDR2 ANQGSEA. Trimming stripped 4 bases from V and 5 bases from J, with 5 bases between. The CDR3 totals 11 residues. In nucleotides, the CDR3 is TGCAGCGTTGGGGAGAATGAAAAACTGTTTTTT. Its protein product is CSVGENEKLFF.

This sequence joins TRBV19 and TRBJ2-5; 7 bases line up with TRBD1. Trimming took 6 bases from V and 3 from J; bases not matched to a gene: 4. This CDR3 is 13 amino acids long. Per germline, CDR1 LNHDA and CDR2 SQIVND (reference sequence). The DNA for the CDR3 is TGTGCCAGTAGAGGGACAGTGAAAGAGACCCAGTACTTC. Protein sequence: CASRGTVKETQYF.

The V call is TRBV6-5, the J call TRBJ1-2, with TRBD1 as a possible D gene (5 bases). Per the germline V gene, CDR1 is MNHEY and CDR2 is SVGAGI. CDR3 length equals 11 residues. Deletions cut 4 bases from V and 8 bases from J, with 8 bases between. This CDR3 is CASSSGHGYTF. The DNA of the CDR3 is TGTGCCAGCAGTTCGGGGCACGGCTACACCTTC.

For this clone: Other DNA sequences in this sample translate to the same CDR3. The chain's CDR3 is CAWSPGTIYGYTF. CDR3 nucleotides: TGTGCCTGGAGTCCCGGGACAATCTATGGCTACACCTTC. This chain connects TRBV30 to TRBJ1-2, with D possibly being TRBD1 (6 bases). Between the trimmed V and J ends, which lost 2 bases and 4 bases, there was a span of 11 bases. This CDR3 is built from 13 residues. CDR1 and CDR2 (germline): GTSNPN, SVGIG (reference sequence).

This clone has only one observation. The genes are TRBV4-2 and TRBJ1-1; no definite D call. CDR3 size: 16 residues. Germline V gene data show CDR1 as LGHNA and CDR2 as YNFKEQ. The V end was cut by 1 base, the J end by 2 bases, with 14 bases between. The CDR3 loop reads CASSQGPDRPNTEAFF. DNA of the CDR3: TGTGCCAGCAGCCAAGGCCCCGATAGGCCCAACACTGAAGCTTTCTTT.